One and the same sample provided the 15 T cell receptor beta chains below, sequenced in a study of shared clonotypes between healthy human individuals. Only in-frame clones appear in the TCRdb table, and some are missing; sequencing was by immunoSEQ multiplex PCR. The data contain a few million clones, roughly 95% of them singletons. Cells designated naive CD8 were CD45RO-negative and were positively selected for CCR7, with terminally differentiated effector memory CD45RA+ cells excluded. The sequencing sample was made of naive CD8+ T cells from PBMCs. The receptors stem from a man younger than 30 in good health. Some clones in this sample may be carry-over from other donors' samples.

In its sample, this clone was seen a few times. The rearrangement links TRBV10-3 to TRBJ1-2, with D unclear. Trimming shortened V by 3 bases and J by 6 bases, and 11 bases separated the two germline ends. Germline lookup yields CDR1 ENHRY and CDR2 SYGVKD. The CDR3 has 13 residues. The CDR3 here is CAISDVTEDGYTF. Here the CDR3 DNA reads TGTGCCATCAGTGACGTCACAGAAGATGGCTACACCTTC.

The CDR3 loop reads CATSSGTAPYEQYF. Written as DNA, the CDR3 is TGTGCCACCAGCAGCGGGACTGCACCCTACGAGCAGTACTTC. V usage is TRBV15 and J usage is TRBJ2-7; possible D gene TRBD2, 6 bases. V was clipped by 3 bases and J by 2 bases, with 11 bases between them. The CDR3 has 14 amino acids. The germline CDR1 and CDR2 sequences are LNHNV and YYDKDF (reference sequence).

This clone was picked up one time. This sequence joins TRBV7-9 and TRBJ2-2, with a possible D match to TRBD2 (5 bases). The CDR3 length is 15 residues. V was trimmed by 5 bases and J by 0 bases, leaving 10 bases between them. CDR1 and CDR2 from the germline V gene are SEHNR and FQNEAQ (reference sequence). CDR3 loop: CASSHGLTNTGELFF. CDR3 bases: TGTGCCAGCAGCCACGGACTTACGAACACCGGGGAGCTGTTTTTT.

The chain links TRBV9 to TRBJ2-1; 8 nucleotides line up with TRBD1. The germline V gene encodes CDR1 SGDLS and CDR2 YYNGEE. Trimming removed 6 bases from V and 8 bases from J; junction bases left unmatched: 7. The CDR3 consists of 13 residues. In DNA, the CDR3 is TGTGCCAGCAAGGACAGGGACATCGATGAGCAGTTCTTC. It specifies CASKDRDIDEQFF.

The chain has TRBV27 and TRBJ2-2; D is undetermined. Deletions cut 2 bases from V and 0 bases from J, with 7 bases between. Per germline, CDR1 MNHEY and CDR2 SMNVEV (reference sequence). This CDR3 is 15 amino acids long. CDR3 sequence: CASSLGRSNTGELFF. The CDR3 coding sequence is TGTGCCAGCAGTTTAGGCAGGTCGAACACCGGGGAGCTGTTTTTT.

The CDR3 DNA is TGTGCCAGTAGTATAGGGTATCGGGGGTACAGCTCCTACAATGAGCAGTTCTTC. It is translated as CASSIGYRGYSSYNEQFF. This chain connects TRBV19 to TRBJ2-1, with D possibly TRBD2 on 6 matching bases. The CDR3 totals 18 residues. From germline, CDR1 is LNHDA and CDR2 SQIVND (reference sequence). The V gene lost 1 base and the J gene lost 0 bases, with 16 bases spanning the gap.

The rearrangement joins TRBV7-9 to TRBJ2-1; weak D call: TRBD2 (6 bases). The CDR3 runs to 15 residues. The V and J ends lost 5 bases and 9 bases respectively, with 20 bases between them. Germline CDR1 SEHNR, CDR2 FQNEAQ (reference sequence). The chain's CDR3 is CASSLRVRENGEQFF. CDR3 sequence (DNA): TGTGCCAGCAGCCTGAGGGTTCGGGAGAACGGTGAGCAGTTCTTC.

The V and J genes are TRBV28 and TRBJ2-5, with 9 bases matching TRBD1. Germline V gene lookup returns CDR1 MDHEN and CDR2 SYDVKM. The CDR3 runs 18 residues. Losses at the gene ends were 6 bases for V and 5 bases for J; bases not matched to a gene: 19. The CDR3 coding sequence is TGTGCCAGCAGGACGGCTTATGCGGGACAGGGAAGTCGGGAGACCCAGTACTTC. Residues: CASRTAYAGQGSRETQYF. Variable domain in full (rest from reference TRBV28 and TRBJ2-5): DVKVTQSSRYLVKRTGEKVFLECVQDMDHENMFWYRQDPGLGLRLIYFSYDVKMKEKGDIPEGYSVSREKKERFSLILESASTNQTSMYLCASRTAYAGQGSRETQYFGPGTRLLVL.

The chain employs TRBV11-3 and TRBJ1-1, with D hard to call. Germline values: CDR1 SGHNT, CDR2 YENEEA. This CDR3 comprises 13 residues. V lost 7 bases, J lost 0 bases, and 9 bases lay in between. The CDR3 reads CASTASLNTEAFF. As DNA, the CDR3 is TGTGCCAGCACCGCCAGTCTGAACACTGAAGCTTTCTTT.

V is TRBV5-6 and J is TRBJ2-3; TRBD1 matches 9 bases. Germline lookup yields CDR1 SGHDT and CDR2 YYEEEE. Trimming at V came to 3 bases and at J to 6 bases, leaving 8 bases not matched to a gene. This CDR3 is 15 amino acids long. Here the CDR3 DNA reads TGTGCCAGCAGCTCACCGGGACAGGGCCATGATACGCAGTATTTT. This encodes CASSSPGQGHDTQYF.

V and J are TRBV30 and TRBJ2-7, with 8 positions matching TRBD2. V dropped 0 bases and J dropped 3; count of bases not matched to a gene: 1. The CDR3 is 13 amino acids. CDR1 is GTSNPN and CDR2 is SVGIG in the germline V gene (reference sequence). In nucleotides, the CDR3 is TGTGCCTGGAGTGTTAGCGGGGACTACGAGCAGTACTTC. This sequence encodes CAWSVSGDYEQYF.

For the CDR3, the DNA is TGTGCCAGTAGTCCATACAACACTGAAGCTTTCTTT. Its protein is CASSPYNTEAFF. The chain recombines TRBV19 with TRBJ1-1, with D unclear. Germline V lookup: CDR1 LNHDA, CDR2 SQIVND (reference sequence). V lost 5 bases to trimming and J lost 2 bases, with 6 bases between them. The CDR3 length is 12 residues.

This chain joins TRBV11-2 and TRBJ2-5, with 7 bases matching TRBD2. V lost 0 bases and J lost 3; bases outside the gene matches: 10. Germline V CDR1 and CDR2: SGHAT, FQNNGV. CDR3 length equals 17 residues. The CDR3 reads CASSLDWRAGAKETQYF. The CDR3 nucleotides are TGTGCCAGCAGCTTAGATTGGCGGGCGGGAGCAAAAGAGACCCAGTACTTC.

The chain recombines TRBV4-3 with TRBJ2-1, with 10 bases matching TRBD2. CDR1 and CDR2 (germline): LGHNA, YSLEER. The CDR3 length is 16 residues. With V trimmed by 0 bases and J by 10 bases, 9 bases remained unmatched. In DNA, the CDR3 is TGCGCCAGCAGCCAAGATCGGCCTAGCGGGAGAGGCGAGCAGTTCTTC. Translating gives CASSQDRPSGRGEQFF.

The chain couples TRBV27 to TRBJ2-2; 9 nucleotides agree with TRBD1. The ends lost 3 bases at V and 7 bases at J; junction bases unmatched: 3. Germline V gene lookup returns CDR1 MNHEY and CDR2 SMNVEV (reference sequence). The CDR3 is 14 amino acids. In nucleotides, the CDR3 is TGTGCCAGCAGTTTTACAGGGGGCGTCGGGGAGCTGTTTTTT. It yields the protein CASSFTGGVGELFF.